The 5 T cell receptor beta chains presented below share a single source sample, sequenced in a study of fetal regulatory T cell absence and autoimmunity. Libraries were prepared by immunoSEQ multiplex PCR; TCRdb keeps only in-frame clonotypes and omits some of them. The data contain about 50,000 clones, about 79% of them singletons. Sequencing was performed on cord blood. The source of these receptors is a newborn boy with IPEX syndrome.

V usage is TRBV7-8 and J usage is TRBJ2-7; a possible D gene is TRBD2 (6 bases). This CDR3 region has 13 residues. V lost 7 bases to trimming and J lost 6 bases, with 16 bases between them. Germline V gene sequence: CDR1 SGHVS, CDR2 FQNEAQ. CDR3 loop: CASTLTRRAEQYF. The CDR3 nucleotides are TGTGCCAGCACCCTAACGAGGAGGGCCGAGCAGTACTTC.

V gene TRBV4-1 combines with J gene TRBJ2-1; 10 bases map to TRBD2. The CDR3 has 14 amino acids. V lost 2 bases and J lost 7; bases outside the gene matches: 2. Germline V gene sequence: CDR1 MGHRA, CDR2 YSYEKL. The CDR3 DNA sequence: TGCGCCAGCAGCCAACTAGCGGGAGTGAATGAGCAGTTCTTC. Translating it yields CASSQLAGVNEQFF.

This chain links TRBV11-2 with TRBJ2-7; no definite D call. CDR1 and CDR2 (germline): SGHAT, FQNNGV. CDR3 length: 11 residues. With 3 bases removed from V and 5 bases from J, the gap between germline ends came to 5 bases. The CDR3 here is CASSLSHEQYF. The CDR3 DNA is TGTGCCAGCAGCTTGAGTCACGAGCAGTACTTC.

The V gene is TRBV9, the J gene TRBJ1-2; D is perhaps TRBD1 (5 bases). The length of the CDR3 is 16 residues. The ends were cut back, 9 bases at V and 8 bases at J, with 29 bases in the middle. CDR1 is SGDLS, CDR2 YYNGEE, per germline. For the CDR3, the DNA is TGTGCCACGTCGCCAACCTCGACAGCCCTCTGGGACGGCTACACCTTC. It yields the protein CATSPTSTALWDGYTF.

This CDR3 is CASSQDHRGHYREKLFF. The CDR3 DNA is TGCGCCAGCAGCCAAGATCACAGGGGGCACTATAGGGAAAAACTGTTTTTT. The V and J genes are TRBV4-1 and TRBJ1-4; 9 nucleotides agree with TRBD1. Losses at the gene ends were 0 bases for V and 8 bases for J; bases not matched to a gene: 10. Germline CDR1 reads MGHRA; CDR2 reads YSYEKL. The CDR3 runs to 17 residues.